In its sample, the clone carrying this T cell receptor beta chain was seen a few times. Antigen specificity is unknown. The CDR3 consists of 17 residues. Per germline, CDR1 MNHNS and CDR2 SASEGT. V lost 5 bases, J lost 4 bases, and 11 bases stayed unmatched. The data belong to a study of T cells in Graves' hyperthyroidism and ophthalmopathy. RNA transcripts gave rise to amplified TCR beta CDR3 regions. The primer set for the first-round RT-PCR of the TCR CDR3 was HTBI. Via MiXCR, TCRdb re-called the multiplex PCR reads, giving one row per CDR3 protein. The table shows more than 500,000 distinct CDR3 sequences, with approximately 16% occurring only once. Notes on the study in general: A 13 V-J model separated ophthalmopathy from stable hyperthyroidism.

The sample comprised blood. The chain has TRBV6-1 and TRBJ2-7; the match to TRBD2 covers 13 bases. This sequence was found in a woman aged 30 to 39 with Graves' ophthalmopathy. The CDR3 spells CASSYLLAGGKTYEQYF. The CDR3 DNA reads as TGTGCCAGCAGTTATCTACTAGCGGGAGGGAAGACTTACGAGCAGTACTTC.